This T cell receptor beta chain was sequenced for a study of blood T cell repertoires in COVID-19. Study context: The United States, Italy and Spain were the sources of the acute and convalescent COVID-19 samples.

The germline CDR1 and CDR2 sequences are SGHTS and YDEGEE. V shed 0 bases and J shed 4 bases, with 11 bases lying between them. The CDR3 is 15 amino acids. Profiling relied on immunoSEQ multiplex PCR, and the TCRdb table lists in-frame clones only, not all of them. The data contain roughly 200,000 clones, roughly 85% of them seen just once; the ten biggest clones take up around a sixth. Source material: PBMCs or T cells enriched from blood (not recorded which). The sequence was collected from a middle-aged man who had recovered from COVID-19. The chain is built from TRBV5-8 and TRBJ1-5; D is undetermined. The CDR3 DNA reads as TGTGCCAGCAGCTTGGGCGATACTGAAAATCAGCCCCAGCATTTT. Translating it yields CASSLGDTENQPQHF. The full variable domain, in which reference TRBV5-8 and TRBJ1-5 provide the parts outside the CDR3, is EAGVTQSPTHLIKTRGQQATLRCSPISGHTSVYWYQQALGLGLQFLLWYDEGEERNRGNFPPRFSGRQFPNYSSELNVNALELEDSALYLCASSLGDTENQPQHFGDGTRLSIL.